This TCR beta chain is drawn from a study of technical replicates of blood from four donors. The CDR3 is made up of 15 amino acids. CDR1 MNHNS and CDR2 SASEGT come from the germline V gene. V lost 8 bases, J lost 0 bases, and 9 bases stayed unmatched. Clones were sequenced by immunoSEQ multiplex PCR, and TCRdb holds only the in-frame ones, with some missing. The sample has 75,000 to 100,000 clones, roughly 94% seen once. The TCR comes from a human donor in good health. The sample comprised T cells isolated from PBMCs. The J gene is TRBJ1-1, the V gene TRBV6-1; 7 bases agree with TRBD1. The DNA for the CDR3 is TGTGCCAGCGGGACAGAACTTTACATGAACACTGAAGCTTTCTTT. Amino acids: CASGTELYMNTEAFF.